This TCR beta chain was documented in a study of OX40 agonist ivuxolimab in advanced cancers. Libraries were prepared by immunoSEQ multiplex PCR; TCRdb keeps only in-frame clonotypes and omits some of them. The repertoire holds some 50,000 clones, with about 81% as singletons. The CDR3 has 13 amino acids. The V end lost 2 bases, the J end lost 2 bases, and 7 bases lay between the germline ends. CDR1 and CDR2 from the germline V gene are MNHEY and SVGAGI. Here the sequenced sample was CD4+ or CD8+ T cells sorted from blood, taken in a trial of the OX40 agonist ivuxolimab. The receptor's source is an adult with an advanced solid tumor such as melanoma, head and neck, liver or kidney cancer. V usage is TRBV6-5 and J usage is TRBJ2-7; D could derive from TRBD1 or TRBD2 (6 bases each). The CDR3 DNA follows: TGTGCCAGCAGTTACCGGGGGCCCTACGAGCAGTACTTC. Its protein product is CASSYRGPYEQYF.